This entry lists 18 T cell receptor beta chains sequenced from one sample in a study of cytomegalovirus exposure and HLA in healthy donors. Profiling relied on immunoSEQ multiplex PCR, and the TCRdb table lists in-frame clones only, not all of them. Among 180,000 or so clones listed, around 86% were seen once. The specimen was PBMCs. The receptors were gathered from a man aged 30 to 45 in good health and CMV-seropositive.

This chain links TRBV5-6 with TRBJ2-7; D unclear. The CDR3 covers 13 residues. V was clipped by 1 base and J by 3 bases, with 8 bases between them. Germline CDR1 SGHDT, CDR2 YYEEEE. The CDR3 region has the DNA TGTGCCAGCAGCTTGAGCGCCCTCTACGAGCAGTACTTC. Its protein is CASSLSALYEQYF.

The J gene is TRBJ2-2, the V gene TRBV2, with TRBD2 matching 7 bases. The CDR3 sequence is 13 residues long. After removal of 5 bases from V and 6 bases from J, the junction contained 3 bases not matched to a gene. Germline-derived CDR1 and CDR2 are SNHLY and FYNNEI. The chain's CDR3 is CASSYLAAGELFF. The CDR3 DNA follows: TGTGCCAGCAGTTACCTAGCGGCCGGGGAGCTGTTTTTT.

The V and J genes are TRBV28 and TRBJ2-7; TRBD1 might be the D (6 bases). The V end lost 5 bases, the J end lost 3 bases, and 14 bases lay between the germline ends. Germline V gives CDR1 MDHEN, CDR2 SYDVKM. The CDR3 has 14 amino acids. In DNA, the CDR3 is TGTGCCAGCAGTCCTCCTGGGACATTCTACGAGCAGTACTTC. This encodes CASSPPGTFYEQYF.

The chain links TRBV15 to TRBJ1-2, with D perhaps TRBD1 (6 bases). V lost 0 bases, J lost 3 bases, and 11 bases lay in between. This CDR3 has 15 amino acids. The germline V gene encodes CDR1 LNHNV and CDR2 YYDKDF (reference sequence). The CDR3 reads CATSRDQGRDYGYTF. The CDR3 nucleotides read TGTGCCACCAGCAGAGATCAGGGGAGGGACTATGGCTACACCTTC.

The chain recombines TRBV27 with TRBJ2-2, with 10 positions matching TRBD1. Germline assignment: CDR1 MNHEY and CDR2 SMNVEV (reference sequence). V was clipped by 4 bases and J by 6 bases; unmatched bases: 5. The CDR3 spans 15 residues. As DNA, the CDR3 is TGTGCCAGCAGTTCGACAGGGGGCGGTGCCGGGGAGCTGTTTTTT. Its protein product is CASSSTGGGAGELFF.

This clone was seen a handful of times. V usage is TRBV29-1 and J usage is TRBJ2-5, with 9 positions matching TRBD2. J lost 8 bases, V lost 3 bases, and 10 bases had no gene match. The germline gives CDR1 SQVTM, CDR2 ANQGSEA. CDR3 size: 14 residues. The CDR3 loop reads CSVEGREGLGTQYF. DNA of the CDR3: TGCAGCGTTGAGGGGCGGGAGGGCCTAGGAACCCAGTACTTC.

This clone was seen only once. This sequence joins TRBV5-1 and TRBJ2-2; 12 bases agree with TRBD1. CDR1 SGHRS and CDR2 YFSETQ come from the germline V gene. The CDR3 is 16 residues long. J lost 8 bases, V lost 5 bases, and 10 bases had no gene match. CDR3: CASRKSGTGGAGELFF. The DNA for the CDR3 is TGCGCCAGCAGAAAGTCCGGGACAGGGGGCGCGGGGGAGCTGTTTTTT.

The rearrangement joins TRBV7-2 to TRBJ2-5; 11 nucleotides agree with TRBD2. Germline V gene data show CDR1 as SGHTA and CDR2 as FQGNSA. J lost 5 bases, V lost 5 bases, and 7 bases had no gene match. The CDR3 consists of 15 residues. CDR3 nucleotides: TGTGCCAGCAGCACCCTAGCGGGGGGTGGGGAGACCCAGTACTTC. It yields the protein CASSTLAGGGETQYF.

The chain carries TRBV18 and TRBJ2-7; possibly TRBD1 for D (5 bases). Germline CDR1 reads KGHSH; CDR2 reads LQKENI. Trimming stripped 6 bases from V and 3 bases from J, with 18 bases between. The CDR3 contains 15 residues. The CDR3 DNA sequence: TGTGCCAGCTCGTCAACAGGCGTCCCGGGCTACGAGCAGTACTTC. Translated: CASSSTGVPGYEQYF.

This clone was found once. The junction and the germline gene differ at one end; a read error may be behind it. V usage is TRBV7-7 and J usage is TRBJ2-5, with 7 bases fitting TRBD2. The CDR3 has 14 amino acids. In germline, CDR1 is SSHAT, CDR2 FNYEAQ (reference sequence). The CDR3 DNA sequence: TGTGCTAGCAGCTTAGGGGCGGGAGTAGAGACCCAGTACTTC. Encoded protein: CASSLGAGVETQYF.

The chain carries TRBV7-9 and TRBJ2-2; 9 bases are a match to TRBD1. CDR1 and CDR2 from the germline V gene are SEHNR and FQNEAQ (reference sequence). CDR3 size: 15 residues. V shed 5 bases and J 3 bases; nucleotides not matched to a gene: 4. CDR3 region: CASSEGQGYTGELFF. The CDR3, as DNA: TGTGCCAGCAGCGAAGGACAGGGGTACACCGGGGAGCTGTTTTTT.

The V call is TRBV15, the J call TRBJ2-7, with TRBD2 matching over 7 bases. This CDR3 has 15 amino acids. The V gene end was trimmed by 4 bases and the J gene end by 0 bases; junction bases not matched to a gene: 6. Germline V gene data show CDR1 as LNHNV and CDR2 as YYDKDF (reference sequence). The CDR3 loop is CATSMDLAVSYEQYF. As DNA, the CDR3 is TGTGCCACCAGCATGGATCTAGCGGTCTCCTACGAGCAGTACTTC. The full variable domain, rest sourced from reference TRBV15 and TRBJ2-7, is DAMVIQNPRYQVTQFGKPVTLSCSQTLNHNVMYWYQQKSSQAPKLLFHYYDKDFNNEADTPDNFQSRRPNTSFCFLDIRSPGLGDTAMYLCATSMDLAVSYEQYFGPGTRLTVT.

This chain's CDR3 is CAWSRRASDEQYF. Here the CDR3 DNA reads TGTGCCTGGAGTCGCAGGGCGAGCGACGAGCAGTACTTC. V is TRBV30 and J is TRBJ2-7; perhaps TRBD1 as D (5 bases). Trimming removed 2 bases from V and 5 bases from J, with 13 bases in between. There are 13 residues in the CDR3. Germline values: CDR1 GTSNPN, CDR2 SVGIG (reference sequence).

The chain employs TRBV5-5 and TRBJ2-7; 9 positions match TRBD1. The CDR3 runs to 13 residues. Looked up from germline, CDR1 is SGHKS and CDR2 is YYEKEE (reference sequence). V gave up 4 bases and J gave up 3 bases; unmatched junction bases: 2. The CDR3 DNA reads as TGTGCCAGCAGCCGGACAGGGGACTACGAGCAGTACTTC. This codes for CASSRTGDYEQYF.

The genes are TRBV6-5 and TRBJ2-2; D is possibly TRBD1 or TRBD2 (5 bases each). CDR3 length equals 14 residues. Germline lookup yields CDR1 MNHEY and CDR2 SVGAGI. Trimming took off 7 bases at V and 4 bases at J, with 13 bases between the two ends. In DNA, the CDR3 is TGTGCCAGCATCTCCGGGACCCCCACCGGGGAGCTGTTTTTT. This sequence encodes CASISGTPTGELFF.

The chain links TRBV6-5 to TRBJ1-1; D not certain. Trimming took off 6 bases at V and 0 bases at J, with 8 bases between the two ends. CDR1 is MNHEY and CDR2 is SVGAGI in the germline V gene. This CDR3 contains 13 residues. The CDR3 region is CASRRQLNTEAFF. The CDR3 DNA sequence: TGTGCCAGCAGGCGCCAGTTGAACACTGAAGCTTTCTTT.

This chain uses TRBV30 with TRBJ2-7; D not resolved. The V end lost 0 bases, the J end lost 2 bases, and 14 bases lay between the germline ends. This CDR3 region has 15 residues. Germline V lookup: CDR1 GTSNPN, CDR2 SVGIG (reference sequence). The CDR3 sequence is CAWSVGSLKAYEQYF. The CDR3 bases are TGTGCCTGGAGTGTAGGGTCCCTCAAGGCCTACGAGCAGTACTTC. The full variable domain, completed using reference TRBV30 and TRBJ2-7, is SQTIHQWPATLVQPVGSPLSLECTVEGTSNPNLYWYRQAAGRGLQLLFYSVGIGQISSEVPQNLSASRPQDRQFILSSKKLLLSDSGFYLCAWSVGSLKAYEQYFGPGTRLTVT.

The CDR3 reads CASSLDGTGAGELFF. The CDR3 nucleotides read TGTGCCAGCAGCTTAGATGGGACAGGGGCCGGGGAGCTGTTTTTT. The J gene is TRBJ2-2, the V gene TRBV7-2; 10 positions agree with TRBD1. The V gene end was trimmed by 1 base and the J gene end by 6 bases; junction bases not matched to a gene: 2. CDR1 and CDR2 (germline): SGHTA, FQGNSA. The length of the CDR3 is 15 residues.